The T cell receptor beta chain described here comes from a study of monozygotic twins with inflammatory bowel disease. The CDR3 is 15 amino acids. Germline CDR1 MNHEY, CDR2 SVGEGT. TCRdb reworked the 5' RACE reads into one entry per CDR3 protein, no DNA. The data include more than 110,000 distinct CDR3 sequences; the top ten clones carry 1.2%. The sequenced sample was blood. The V and J genes are TRBV6-2 or TRBV6-3 and TRBJ1-2; TCRdb's assignment of TRBD1 cannot be checked, as there is no DNA. The receptor's source is a human donor with ulcerative colitis or Crohn's disease, or a healthy co-twin of an affected twin (not recorded which). CDR3 loop: CASRPGQGANYGYTF.